The 15 T cell receptor beta chains in this list originate from one sample, sequenced in a study of shared clonotypes between healthy human individuals. Profiling relied on immunoSEQ multiplex PCR, and the TCRdb table lists in-frame clones only, not all of them. In the table there are 2,500,000 or so clones, approximately 92% of which are singletons. The sequenced material came from naive CD4+ T cells sorted from blood. The sample's subset: CD45RA+ positively selected. The receptors were gathered from a man aged 18 to 30 in good health.

J is TRBJ1-1 and V is TRBV6-6; weak D call: TRBD1 (6 bases). The CDR3 sequence is 13 residues long. Trimming took off 7 bases at V and 4 bases at J, with 13 bases between the two ends. Looked up from germline, CDR1 is MNHNY and CDR2 is SVGAGI (reference sequence). The CDR3 nucleotides are TGTGCCAGCAAGGGGGTAGTGGGCACTGAAGCTTTCTTT. It is translated as CASKGVVGTEAFF.

This sequence joins TRBV6-1 and TRBJ2-3, with 9 bases lining up with TRBD2. The trim removed 4 bases at V and 6 bases at J, leaving 8 bases unmatched. This CDR3 has 15 amino acids. Germline V lookup: CDR1 MNHNS, CDR2 SASEGT. The CDR3 protein is CASSAEAGGVDTQYF. In DNA, the CDR3 is TGTGCCAGCAGTGCCGAAGCGGGAGGAGTGGATACGCAGTATTTT.

The chain employs TRBV5-6 and TRBJ2-2, with D possibly matching TRBD1 (5 bases). Germline lookup yields CDR1 SGHDT and CDR2 YYEEEE. V lost 5 bases to trimming and J lost 1 base, with 9 bases between them. The CDR3 length is 14 residues. The chain's CDR3 is CASRLGQNTGELFF. DNA for the CDR3: TGTGCCAGCAGGCTAGGACAGAACACCGGGGAGCTGTTTTTT.

The V and J genes are TRBV11-3 and TRBJ2-3; 10 positions agree with TRBD2. Germline CDR1 is SGHNT and CDR2 is YENEEA. The V gene end was trimmed by 5 bases and the J gene end by 6 bases; junction bases not matched to a gene: 11. The CDR3 extends over 16 amino acids. The CDR3, as DNA: TGTGCCAGCAGCCCCTTGAGCGGGGGGGCAACTGATACGCAGTATTTT. It is translated as CASSPLSGGATDTQYF.

The genes are TRBV11-2 and TRBJ1-2; 9 nucleotides agree with TRBD1. V was clipped by 5 bases and J by 4 bases; unmatched bases: 8. CDR1 is SGHAT and CDR2 is FQNNGV in the germline V gene. This CDR3 contains 15 residues. CDR3 sequence (DNA): TGTGCCAGCAGCGCCGGGACAGGGCTTTCCTATGGCTACACCTTC. The encoded protein is CASSAGTGLSYGYTF. The full variable domain, completed using reference TRBV11-2 and TRBJ1-2, is EAGVAQSPRYKIIEKRQSVAFWCNPISGHATLYWYQQILGQGPKLLIQFQNNGVVDDSQLPKDRFSAERLKGVDSTLKIQPAKLEDSAVYLCASSAGTGLSYGYTFGSGTRLTVV.

The rearrangement links TRBV15 to TRBJ1-2, with 7 bases that match TRBD1. There are 15 residues in the CDR3. Germline CDR1 is LNHNV and CDR2 is YYDKDF (reference sequence). J lost 4 bases, V lost 3 bases, and 8 bases had no gene match. The CDR3: CATSREPGQTYGYTF. CDR3 nucleotides: TGTGCCACCAGCAGGGAACCGGGACAGACCTATGGCTACACCTTC.

This chain connects TRBV10-3 to TRBJ2-1; TRBD1 matches at 9 bases. The CDR3 sequence is 14 residues long. Germline V gene data show CDR1 as ENHRY and CDR2 as SYGVKD. V was clipped by 4 bases and J by 8 bases; unmatched bases: 6. As DNA, the CDR3 is TGTGCCATCAGTGGGCCGGGACAGGGCTATGAGCAGTTCTTC. Protein product: CAISGPGQGYEQFF.

The J gene is TRBJ2-7, the V gene TRBV2; 8 nucleotides line up with TRBD2. Germline CDR1 is SNHLY and CDR2 is FYNNEI. Trimming removed 7 bases from V and 2 bases from J; junction bases left unmatched: 7. The CDR3 loop spans 14 amino acids. The CDR3 loop is CASNLGGGPYEQYF. For the CDR3, the DNA is TGTGCCAGCAATCTTGGCGGGGGGCCCTACGAGCAGTACTTC.

This clone was seen a single time. This chain joins TRBV5-4 and TRBJ2-1; 7 bases agree with TRBD2. In germline, CDR1 is SGHNT, CDR2 YYREEE (reference sequence). The J segment lost 7 bases and the V segment lost 0 bases, leaving 7 bases of the junction unmatched. The CDR3 is 15 amino acids. In DNA form, the CDR3 reads TGTGCCAGCAGCTTGGCCACTAGCGCGGGGAATGAGCAGTTCTTC. Translated: CASSLATSAGNEQFF.

A remark on this clone: Distinct nucleotide sequences in the sample also encode this CDR3. This chain connects TRBV11-2 to TRBJ2-5; TRBD2 matches at 11 bases. Looked up from germline, CDR1 is SGHAT and CDR2 is FQNNGV. The length of the CDR3 is 15 residues. Germline trimming cut 3 bases from V and 5 bases from J; bases unmatched to any gene: 5. The CDR3 nucleotides are TGTGCCAGCAGCTTCACTAGCGGGAGTGGGGAGACCCAGTACTTC. Its translation: CASSFTSGSGETQYF.

The chain recombines TRBV5-4 with TRBJ2-1, with 9 bases identical to TRBD2. There are 15 residues in the CDR3. Germline lookup yields CDR1 SGHNT and CDR2 YYREEE (reference sequence). The V gene end was trimmed by 6 bases and the J gene end by 4 bases; junction bases not matched to a gene: 8. The CDR3 is CASKASGDNYNEQFF. For the CDR3, the DNA is TGTGCCAGCAAGGCTAGCGGGGACAATTACAATGAGCAGTTCTTC.

This clone was recorded only once. The rearrangement joins TRBV6-6 to TRBJ2-7; the match to TRBD1 covers 8 bases. Losses at the gene ends were 6 bases for V and 4 bases for J; bases not matched to a gene: 8. This CDR3 contains 14 residues. Germline V gene data show CDR1 as MNHNY and CDR2 as SVGAGI (reference sequence). In nucleotides, the CDR3 is TGTGCCAGCAGGAATGGGCAGGGGGCTTACGAGCAGTACTTC. Residues: CASRNGQGAYEQYF.

The chain employs TRBV6-1 and TRBJ2-3; 7 bases are a match to TRBD2. Germline V lookup: CDR1 MNHNS, CDR2 SASEGT. V gave up 1 base and J gave up 0 bases; unmatched junction bases: 4. CDR3 size: 16 residues. In nucleotides, the CDR3 is TGTGCCAGCAGTGAAGGGCGGCGGGGGAGCACAGATACGCAGTATTTT. Its protein product is CASSEGRRGSTDTQYF.

This chain links TRBV7-2 with TRBJ2-5; 11 bases are shared with TRBD2. Trimming took 1 base from V and 4 from J; bases not matched to a gene: 11. Germline CDR1 reads SGHTA; CDR2 reads FQGNSA. This CDR3 has 18 amino acids. The CDR3 protein is CASSLVTSGIGKRETQYF. In DNA form, the CDR3 reads TGTGCCAGCAGCTTAGTGACTAGCGGGATTGGTAAGCGAGAGACCCAGTACTTC.

The chain couples TRBV11-2 to TRBJ1-1; the D is unclear. This CDR3 comprises 13 residues. Germline values: CDR1 SGHAT, CDR2 FQNNGV. The V gene lost 3 bases and the J gene lost 1 base, with 6 bases spanning the gap. CDR3 protein: CASSFAENTEAFF. CDR3 in DNA: TGTGCCAGCAGCTTCGCGGAGAACACTGAAGCTTTCTTT. The whole variable domain, remainder taken from reference TRBV11-2 and TRBJ1-1, is EAGVAQSPRYKIIEKRQSVAFWCNPISGHATLYWYQQILGQGPKLLIQFQNNGVVDDSQLPKDRFSAERLKGVDSTLKIQPAKLEDSAVYLCASSFAENTEAFFGQGTRLTVV.